The 26 T cell receptor beta chains presented below share a single source sample, sequenced in a study of early T cells in non-severe SARS-CoV-2 infection (dated by TCRdb to the early 2020s). Libraries were built with 5' RACE. Sequenced on a NextSeq 500. The public reads were run again by TCRdb, first through fastp at Q25 and then through MiXCR, and only productive beta chains were kept. CDR3 protein duplicates are merged, each entry listing the most common genes and DNA. The sample table lists tens of thousands of distinct CDR3 sequences, 9.3% of them with a count of one. Of the sample, 20% to 25% is held by the ten largest clones. The sequenced sample consisted of whole blood. All receptors derive from an adult who was a healthcare worker with PCR-confirmed SARS-CoV-2 infection or an uninfected control (not recorded which).

The CDR3 loop is CAWSLGVVESPLHF. CDR3 DNA sequence: TGTGCCTGGAGTTTGGGGGTGGTAGAGTCACCCCTCCACTTT. The V gene is TRBV30, the J gene TRBJ1-6; possibly TRBD1 for D (5 bases). CDR1 and CDR2 (germline): GTSNPN, SVGIG (reference sequence). Trimming pared 2 bases from V and 10 bases from J, leaving 15 bases between. The CDR3 totals 14 residues.

The chain couples TRBV29-1 to TRBJ2-3, with 10 bases that match TRBD2. The CDR3 length is 15 residues. Per the germline V gene, CDR1 is SQVTM and CDR2 is ANQGSEA. Trimming removed 6 bases from V and 0 bases from J; junction bases left unmatched: 6. The CDR3 DNA reads TGCAGCGTGGCTAGGACTAGCGGAAGCACAGATACGCAGTATTTT. This translates into CSVARTSGSTDTQYF.

This rearrangement joins TRBV18 to TRBJ1-1; D unresolved. The length of the CDR3 is 15 residues. The V end was cut by 0 bases, the J end by 0 bases, with 8 bases between. The germline gives CDR1 KGHSH, CDR2 LQKENI. CDR3 loop: CASSPPKTVNTEAFF. The CDR3 coding sequence is TGTGCCAGCTCACCACCGAAGACCGTGAACACTGAAGCTTTCTTT. Looking up the rest from reference TRBV18 and TRBJ1-1 gives the full variable domain: NAGVMQNPRHLVRRRGQEARLRCSPMKGHSHVYWYRQLPEEGLKFMVYLQKENIIDESGMPKERFSAEFPKEGPSILRIQQVVRGDSAAYFCASSPPKTVNTEAFFGQGTRLTVV.

This sequence joins TRBV7-9 and TRBJ2-3, with D tentatively TRBD1 (6 bases). Germline CDR1 reads SEHNR; CDR2 reads FQNEAQ (reference sequence). This CDR3 contains 17 residues. V gave up 5 bases and J gave up 1 base, with 19 bases separating them. The CDR3 DNA is TGTGCCAGCAGCAAGGCCTCTTCAGGGGATGGCACAGATACGCAGTATTTT. This gives the protein CASSKASSGDGTDTQYF.

There are many counts of this clonotype. V gene TRBV6-2 or TRBV6-3 combines with J gene TRBJ1-2; no definite D call. CDR1 and CDR2 (germline): MNHEY, SVGEGT. There are 14 residues in the CDR3. The V end lost 0 bases, the J end lost 4 bases, and 9 bases lay between the germline ends. The CDR3 DNA is TGTGCCAGCAGTTACTCGGTGTTACCCTATGGCTACACCTTC. Translating it yields CASSYSVLPYGYTF.

This clonotype was picked up a small number of times. V usage is TRBV18 and J usage is TRBJ2-1; 14 nucleotides line up with TRBD2. V lost 2 bases, J lost 9 bases, and 3 bases stayed unmatched. Germline lookup yields CDR1 KGHSH and CDR2 LQKENI. This CDR3 contains 15 residues. CDR3 nucleotide sequence: TGTGCCAGCTCACCAGGGACTAGCGGGGGCGGTGAGCAGTTCTTC. Its translation is CASSPGTSGGGEQFF.

The chain couples TRBV5-1 to TRBJ1-1, with D maybe TRBD1 (5 bases). CDR3 size: 15 residues. Germline values: CDR1 SGHRS, CDR2 YFSETQ. The V gene lost 2 bases and the J gene lost 2 bases, with 13 bases spanning the gap. This chain's CDR3 is CASSLPGLENTEAFF. The CDR3 bases are TGCGCCAGCAGCTTACCGGGACTCGAAAACACTGAAGCTTTCTTT.

The chain employs TRBV2 and TRBJ2-7, with D possibly TRBD2 on 6 matching bases. The V end lost 7 bases, the J end lost 10 bases, and 14 bases lay between the germline ends. CDR3 length: 11 amino acids. CDR1 is SNHLY, CDR2 FYNNEI, per germline. CDR3 region: CASKGAGGQYF. The CDR3 nucleotides read TGTGCCAGCAAGGGAGCGGGCGGACAGTACTTC. The entire variable domain, with the rest obtained from reference TRBV2 and TRBJ2-7, is as follows: EPEVTQTPSHQVTQMGQEVILRCVPISNHLYFYWYRQILGQKVEFLVSFYNNEISEKSEIFDDQFSVERPDGSNFTLKIRSTKLEDSAMYFCASKGAGGQYFGPGTRLTVT.

This clonotype was picked up a small number of times. This rearrangement joins TRBV20-1 to TRBJ2-2; a possible D gene is TRBD1 (5 bases). The CDR3 runs 15 residues. V lost 1 base, J lost 1 base, and 10 bases lay in between. The germline CDR1 and CDR2 sequences are DFQATT and SNEGSKA (reference sequence). CDR3 DNA: TGCAGTGCTAGAGCTAGGGGTATGAACACCGGGGAGCTGTTTTTT. It encodes CSARARGMNTGELFF.

The chain employs TRBV6-2 or TRBV6-3 and TRBJ1-2, with 9 bases fitting TRBD1. The CDR3 is 14 residues long. V shed 6 bases and J 5 bases; nucleotides not matched to a gene: 7. The germline V gene has CDR1 MNHEY and CDR2 SVGEGT. The CDR3 DNA reads as TGTGCCAGCAGACAACCGGGACAGGGTTATGGCTACACCTTC. It encodes CASRQPGQGYGYTF.

The chain links TRBV10-3 to TRBJ1-1; possibly TRBD1 for D (5 bases). Germline CDR1 is ENHRY and CDR2 is SYGVKD. The CDR3 sequence is 15 residues long. Trimming took off 0 bases at V and 4 bases at J, with 12 bases between the two ends. CDR3 loop: CAISESGDGGTEAFF. The CDR3, as DNA: TGTGCCATCAGTGAGTCGGGGGACGGAGGCACTGAAGCTTTCTTT.

This clonotype was detected only a few times. The chain links TRBV6-6 to TRBJ1-1, with D perhaps matching TRBD1 (6 bases). The germline V gene encodes CDR1 MNHNY and CDR2 SVGAGI (reference sequence). Trimming stripped 8 bases from V and 3 bases from J, with 16 bases between. This CDR3 comprises 14 residues. CDR3 amino acids: CASSFIRQDTEAFF. CDR3 nucleotide sequence: TGTGCCAGCTCCTTCATACGACAGGACACTGAAGCTTTCTTT.

This clonotype was observed many times. The chain recombines TRBV20-1 with TRBJ1-3, with D possibly matching TRBD1 (5 bases). CDR1 is DFQATT, CDR2 SNEGSKA, per germline (reference sequence). The CDR3 is 11 residues long. Trimming shortened V by 3 bases and J by 6 bases, and 6 bases separated the two germline ends. The CDR3 region is CSARGLNTIYF. DNA of the CDR3: TGCAGTGCTAGGGGGCTAAACACCATATATTTT.

A few counts support this clonotype. The chain combines TRBV12-3 or TRBV12-4 with TRBJ2-1; 7 nucleotides match TRBD2. V gave up 7 bases and J gave up 7 bases; unmatched junction bases: 7. The CDR3 runs 13 residues. CDR3 DNA: TGTGCCAGCACCCTACTAGCGACGAATGAGCAGTTCTTC. Its translation: CASTLLATNEQFF.

The sample holds many counts of this clonotype. This sequence joins TRBV9 and TRBJ1-3; no clear D gene. Germline assignment: CDR1 SGDLS and CDR2 YYNGEE. Trimming cost V 0 bases and J 0 bases, with 4 bases left between them. This CDR3 is built from 14 residues. The CDR3 region is CASSVESSGNTIYF. The CDR3 DNA reads as TGTGCCAGCAGCGTAGAGAGCTCTGGAAACACCATATATTTT.

This clonotype was seen more than once but under ten times. V is TRBV10-2 and J is TRBJ1-4; TRBD1 might be the D (5 bases). With 6 bases removed from V and 7 bases from J, the gap between germline ends came to 18 bases. CDR1 and CDR2 from the germline V gene are WSHSY and SAAADI. CDR3 size: 15 residues. Here the CDR3 reads CASRRGAEYIEKLFF. The CDR3 nucleotides read TGCGCCAGCAGGAGAGGGGCCGAGTATATTGAAAAACTGTTTTTT.

The table lists this clonotype with a few counts. The gene calls are TRBV4-2 and TRBJ1-2, with a tentative D call TRBD1 (6 bases). This CDR3 contains 14 residues. Deletions cut 1 base from V and 4 bases from J, with 10 bases between. Germline loops: CDR1 LGHNA, CDR2 YNFKEQ. CDR3 coding DNA: TGTGCCAGCAGCCAAGGGACAGCGCTCTATGGCTACACCTTC. The encoded protein is CASSQGTALYGYTF.

The gene calls are TRBV2 and TRBJ2-3, with D possibly being TRBD1 or TRBD2 (5 bases each). Deletions cut 4 bases from V and 5 bases from J, with 10 bases between. The CDR3 covers 13 residues. The germline V gene encodes CDR1 SNHLY and CDR2 FYNNEI. CDR3 loop: CASSGTRGDTQYF. For the CDR3, the DNA is TGTGCCAGCAGTGGGACGAGGGGAGATACGCAGTATTTT.

This clonotype was seen many times. This chain connects TRBV4-2 to TRBJ2-5; unclear D gene. V lost 1 base to trimming and J lost 4 bases, with 7 bases between them. CDR1 is LGHNA, CDR2 YNFKEQ, per germline. This CDR3 contains 13 residues. The CDR3: CASSQGPRETQYF. CDR3 coding DNA: TGTGCCAGCAGCCAAGGACCCCGAGAGACCCAGTACTTC.

This clonotype has at least ten counts. The chain carries TRBV13 and TRBJ2-3; D is undetermined. Per germline, CDR1 PRHDT and CDR2 FYEKMQ (reference sequence). With 5 bases removed from V and 6 bases from J, the gap between germline ends came to 9 bases. This CDR3 is 12 amino acids long. The CDR3 spells CASSALWDTQYF. CDR3 in DNA: TGTGCCAGCAGCGCCTTGTGGGATACGCAGTATTTT.

At least ten counts were recorded for this clonotype. The CDR3: CATSRDPNTEAFF. The DNA of the CDR3 is TGTGCCACCAGCAGGGACCCGAACACTGAAGCTTTCTTT. The rearrangement links TRBV15 to TRBJ1-1; D call uncertain. Germline V gene lookup returns CDR1 LNHNV and CDR2 YYDKDF (reference sequence). This CDR3 spans 13 amino acids. Trimming took 3 bases from V and 1 from J, leaving 6 bases between them.

V usage is TRBV12-3 or TRBV12-4 and J usage is TRBJ2-1; TRBD1 is a possible D gene (6 bases). This CDR3 has 17 amino acids. V gave up 2 bases and J gave up 8 bases, with 22 bases separating them. Here the CDR3 reads CASSLSIRGHWLDEQFF. The DNA for the CDR3 is TGTGCCAGCAGTTTATCTATACGGGGACACTGGTTGGATGAGCAGTTCTTC.

This clonotype was seen ten or more times. The rearrangement uses TRBV7-9 and TRBJ2-5; 7 bases are shared with TRBD2. Germline V gene data show CDR1 as SEHNR and CDR2 as FQNEAQ (reference sequence). With V trimmed by 3 bases and J by 0 bases, 7 bases remained unmatched. The CDR3 covers 16 residues. This CDR3 reads CASSFGLAVYQETQYF. The CDR3 DNA reads TGTGCCAGCAGCTTCGGGCTAGCGGTGTACCAAGAGACCCAGTACTTC.

This clonotype was found a few times. The V gene is TRBV19, the J gene TRBJ2-2; D remains ambiguous. Trimming cost V 7 bases and J 6 bases, with 6 bases left between them. The CDR3 extends over 11 amino acids. Germline V lookup: CDR1 LNHDA, CDR2 SQIVND (reference sequence). CDR3 residues: CASIGAGELFF. Written as DNA, the CDR3 is TGTGCCAGTATTGGGGCCGGGGAGCTGTTTTTT.

This clonotype has a count of ten or more. The rearrangement links TRBV10-3 to TRBJ2-7, with 7 positions matching TRBD1. V shed 4 bases and J 3 bases; nucleotides not matched to a gene: 0. This CDR3 comprises 12 residues. Germline V gives CDR1 ENHRY, CDR2 SYGVKD. In nucleotides, the CDR3 is TGTGCCATCAGTGGACAGGGCTACGAGCAGTACTTC. Amino acids: CAISGQGYEQYF.

This clonotype was seen a handful of times. The chain carries TRBV29-1 and TRBJ2-3, with TRBD1 identical over 8 bases. The CDR3 is 14 amino acids. The ends lost 8 bases at V and 4 bases at J; junction bases unmatched: 11. Germline CDR1 and CDR2: SQVTM and ANQGSEA. The CDR3 DNA reads TGCAGCATTCGACAGGGGATGATTGCAGATACGCAGTATTTT. This codes for CSIRQGMIADTQYF.